This TCR beta chain was recorded in a study of control samples from healthy donors and cancer patients. The trim removed 4 bases at V and 5 bases at J, leaving 20 bases unmatched. The CDR3 consists of 19 residues. Germline assignment: CDR1 MDHEN and CDR2 SYDVKM. Repertoires were generated with immunoSEQ multiplex PCR, while TCRdb's copy carries only in-frame clones and drops some. The sample records roughly 52,000 clones, 95% being singletons. Sequenced: blood. The source of this sequence is a young man in good health. The rearrangement links TRBV28 to TRBJ2-3; 8 bases fit TRBD2. CDR3 sequence (DNA): TGTGCCAGCAGTTCTCAGGGAGGCTCAGCGGGAGCCGGAAGAGATACGCAGTATTTT. It encodes CASSSQGGSAGAGRDTQYF. Complete variable domain (other parts from reference TRBV28 and TRBJ2-3): DVKVTQSSRYLVKRTGEKVFLECVQDMDHENMFWYRQDPGLGLRLIYFSYDVKMKEKGDIPEGYSVSREKKERFSLILESASTNQTSMYLCASSSQGGSAGAGRDTQYFGPGTRLTVL.